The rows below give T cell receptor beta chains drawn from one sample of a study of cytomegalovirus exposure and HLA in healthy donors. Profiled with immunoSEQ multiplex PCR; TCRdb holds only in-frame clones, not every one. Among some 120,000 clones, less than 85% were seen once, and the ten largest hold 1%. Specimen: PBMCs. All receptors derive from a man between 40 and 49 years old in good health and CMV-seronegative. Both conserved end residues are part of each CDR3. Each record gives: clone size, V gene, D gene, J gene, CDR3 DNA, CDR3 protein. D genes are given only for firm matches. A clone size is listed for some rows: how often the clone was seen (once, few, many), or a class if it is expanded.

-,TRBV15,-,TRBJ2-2,TGTGCCACCAGCAGAGATAGATTGGTCACCGGGGAGCTGTTTTTT,CATSRDRLVTGELFF
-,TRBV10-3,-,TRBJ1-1,TGTGCCAGTCTCTTGGGGGGGACGAACACTGAAGCTTTCTTT,CASLLGGTNTEAFF
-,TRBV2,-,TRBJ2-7,TGTGCCAGCAGTCCCCAGGGGCGGGAGCAGTACTTC,CASSPQGREQYF
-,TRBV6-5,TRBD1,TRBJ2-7,TGTGCCAGCAGTTACTCGAGACAGGGGGCAAGGAACGAGCAGTACTTC,CASSYSRQGARNEQYF
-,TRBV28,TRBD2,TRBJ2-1,TGTGCCAGCACGAGAGCGGGGGGCTCCTACAATGAGCAGTTCTTC,CASTRAGGSYNEQFF
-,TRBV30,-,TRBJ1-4,TGTGCCTGCGCGCAGGGGAACGAAAAACTGTTTTTT,CACAQGNEKLFF
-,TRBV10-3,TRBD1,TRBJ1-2,TGTGCCATCTTGGGGACAGGGGGTAACTATGGCTACACCTTC,CAILGTGGNYGYTF
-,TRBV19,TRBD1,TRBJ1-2,TGTGCCAGTAGTAGTTCGGGGACAGTTTATGGCTACACCTTC,CASSSSGTVYGYTF
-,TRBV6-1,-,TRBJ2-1,TGTGCCAGCGCGAGACGGGATGAGCAGTTCTTC,CASARRDEQFF
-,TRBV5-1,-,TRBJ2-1,TGCGCCAGCAGCTTGGCCGCGGGTCTCGGCAATGAGCAGTTCTTC,CASSLAAGLGNEQFF
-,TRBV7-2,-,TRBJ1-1,TGTGCCAGTGGAAAGGGGCAGGGTGTCGGTGAAGCTTTCTTT,CASGKGQGVGEAFF
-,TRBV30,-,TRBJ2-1,TGTGCTTCGGGGATTTTCGGGTCCTACAATGAGCAGTTCTTC,CASGIFGSYNEQFF
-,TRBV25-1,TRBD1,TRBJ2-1,TGTGCCAGCAGTGGAGACAGGGCCTACAATGAGCAGTTCTTC,CASSGDRAYNEQFF
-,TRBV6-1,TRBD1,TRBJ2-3,TGTGCCAGCAGTGCGGACAGGGAAGATACGCAGTATTTT,CASSADREDTQYF
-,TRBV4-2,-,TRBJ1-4,TGTGCCAGCAGCCCGGAGCTCAGACTGGCGGAAAAACTGTTTTTT,CASSPELRLAEKLFF
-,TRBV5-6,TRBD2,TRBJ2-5,TGTGCCAGCAGCTTAAAGATAGCGGGAGTAGAGACCCAGTACTTC,CASSLKIAGVETQYF
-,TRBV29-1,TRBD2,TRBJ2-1,TGCAGCGTCCTTAGCGGGGGAAGCTCCTACAATGAGCAGTTCTTC,CSVLSGGSSYNEQFF
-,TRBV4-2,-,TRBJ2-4,TGTGCCAGCAGCCAAGATCGGGCGGGACTCGGGCGCAACATTCAGTACTTC,CASSQDRAGLGRNIQYF
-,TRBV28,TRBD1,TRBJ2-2,TGTGCCAGCAGTTTAGGGCAGGGGGTGAGCACCGGGGAGCTGTTTTTT,CASSLGQGVSTGELFF
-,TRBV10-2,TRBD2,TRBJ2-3,TGCGCCAGCAGGACGACTAGCGCCACAGATACGCAGTATTTT,CASRTTSATDTQYF
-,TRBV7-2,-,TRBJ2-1,TGTGCCAGCAGCTTAGGTCAGGGGTGGGTTGAGCAGTTCTTC,CASSLGQGWVEQFF
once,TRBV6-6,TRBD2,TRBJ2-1,TGTGCCAGCAGACCCACTAGCGGGGTCTACAATGAGCAGTTCTTC,CASRPTSGVYNEQFF
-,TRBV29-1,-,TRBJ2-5,TGCAGCGTGCAGCGTGAGACCCAGTACTTC,CSVQRETQYF
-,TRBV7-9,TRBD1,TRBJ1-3,TGTGCCAGCAGCGCTATAGGGACAGCGACAGATTCTGGAAACACCATATATTTT,CASSAIGTATDSGNTIYF
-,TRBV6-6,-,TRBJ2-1,TGTGCCAGCAGTTACGGCCCTGAGCAGTTCTTC,CASSYGPEQFF